This entry describes one T cell receptor (beta chain). What it binds is not known. This entry comes from a study of T cells after yellow fever vaccination. Overall study results and limits: The booster saw the reappearance of most primary-vaccination clones (about 95% CD4, 80% to 90% CD8). Clonotype sharing between CD4 and CD8 compartments was small.

MiXCR, applied by TCRdb to the 5' RACE reads, yields one record per CDR3 protein. The repertoire holds about 320,000 distinct CDR3 sequences, with approximately 11% as singletons. The specimen comprised CD4+ T cells sorted from PBMCs, sampled 45 days after the yellow fever booster vaccination. This TCR was sampled from a man between 18 and 35 years old who received the YFV17D yellow fever vaccine.

CDR3 bases: TGTGCCAGCAGCCCCCGAATGCAGGTCTACGAGCAGTACTTC. It yields the protein CASSPRMQVYEQYF. This chain connects TRBV5-6 to TRBJ2-7; D is undetermined. V lost 4 bases and J 3 bases, leaving 14 bases between the germline ends. CDR3 length equals 14 residues. In germline, CDR1 is SGHDT, CDR2 YYEEEE.